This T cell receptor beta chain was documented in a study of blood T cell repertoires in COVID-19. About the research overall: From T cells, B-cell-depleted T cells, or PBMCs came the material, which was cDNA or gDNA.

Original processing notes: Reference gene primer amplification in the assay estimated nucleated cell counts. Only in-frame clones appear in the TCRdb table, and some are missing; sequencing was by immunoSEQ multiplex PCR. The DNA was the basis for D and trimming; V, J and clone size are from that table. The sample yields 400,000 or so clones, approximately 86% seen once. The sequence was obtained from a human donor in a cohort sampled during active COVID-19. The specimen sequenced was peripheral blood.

CDR3 loop: CSSRIDTEAFF. Here the CDR3 DNA reads TGCAGCTCGAGGATCGACACTGAAGCTTTCTTT. The rearrangement links TRBV20-1 to TRBJ1-1; D not certain. Germline assignment: CDR1 DFQATT and CDR2 SNEGSKA (reference sequence). CDR3 size: 11 residues.